Following are 21 T cell receptor beta chains from one sample sequenced in a study of CD8 T cells in ankylosing spondylitis. TCRdb re-analysed the 5' RACE reads in MiXCR, keeping a single row per CDR3 protein. The data show 150,000 to 200,000 distinct CDR3 sequences, roughly 18% seen once. The sequenced sample consisted of blood, either unsorted or a sorted T cell fraction (not recorded which). The receptor set was obtained from a male donor aged 5-29 years with ankylosing spondylitis or in good health (not recorded which).

This clonotype occurred many times. CDR3 in amino acids: CASRLTGGPTDTQYF. DNA for the CDR3: TGTGCCAGCAGGTTGACCGGGGGTCCCACAGATACGCAGTATTTT. The chain couples TRBV12-3 or TRBV12-4 to TRBJ2-3; the D gene is possibly TRBD2 (6 bases). Trimming shortened V by 6 bases and J by 2 bases, and 15 bases separated the two germline ends. This CDR3 has 15 amino acids.

This clonotype showed up many times. CDR3 bases: TGTGCCAGCAGAAGCACTGGGGCCAACGTCCTGACTTTC. Amino acids: CASRSTGANVLTF. The V and J genes are TRBV12-3 or TRBV12-4 and TRBJ2-6; D call uncertain. V was trimmed by 6 bases and J by 2 bases, leaving 5 bases between them. The CDR3 has 13 residues.

The sample holds many counts of this clonotype. The genes are TRBV14 and TRBJ1-1; possibly TRBD1 for D (6 bases). Germline values: CDR1 SGHDN, CDR2 FVKESK. Trimming left V 0 bases short and J 2 bases short, with 19 bases between. The CDR3 covers 18 residues. In DNA form, the CDR3 reads TGTGCCAGCAGCCAAGATGGTCGTATACAGGGAAGAAACACTGAAGCTTTCTTT. This sequence encodes CASSQDGRIQGRNTEAFF.

The sample holds many counts of this clonotype. The chain is built from TRBV6-2 or TRBV6-3 and TRBJ2-3; D may be TRBD1 or TRBD2 (5 bases each). The V end lost 6 bases, the J end lost 7 bases, and 14 bases lay between the germline ends. The CDR3 runs 13 residues. Germline V gives CDR1 MNHEY, CDR2 SVGEGT. The CDR3 spells CASSRDVIYTQYF. The CDR3 nucleotides read TGTGCCAGCAGCCGGGACGTAATTTATACGCAGTATTTT.

This clonotype was counted many times. The chain carries TRBV12-3 or TRBV12-4 and TRBJ2-2; perhaps TRBD1 as D (5 bases). V was pared by 2 bases and J by 3 bases, with 10 bases between. This CDR3 has 15 amino acids. CDR3 sequence (DNA): TGTGCCAGCAGTTTACGGGCAGGGCACACCGGGGAGCTGTTTTTT. Protein product: CASSLRAGHTGELFF.

This clonotype was observed many times. The chain is built from TRBV4-1 and TRBJ2-4; D call uncertain. This CDR3 is built from 17 residues. Germline CDR1 is MGHRA and CDR2 is YSYEKL. V was pared by 1 base and J by 0 bases, with 13 bases between. This CDR3 is CASSQVESSIAKNIQYF. CDR3 bases: TGCGCCAGCAGCCAAGTGGAGAGTTCCATAGCCAAAAACATTCAGTACTTC.

The chain carries TRBV5-1 and TRBJ2-3; D remains ambiguous. The germline gives CDR1 SGHRS, CDR2 YFSETQ. V gave up 1 base and J gave up 2 bases, with 8 bases separating them. The CDR3 runs to 14 residues. The DNA for the CDR3 is TGCGCCAGCAGCTTGCTGGCGACCACAGATACGCAGTATTTT. Encoded protein: CASSLLATTDTQYF.

There are many counts of this clonotype. This rearrangement joins TRBV27 to TRBJ2-7; TRBD1 might be the D (5 bases). V was clipped by 5 bases and J by 3 bases, with 14 bases between them. The germline V gene encodes CDR1 MNHEY and CDR2 SMNVEV (reference sequence). CDR3 size: 14 residues. The CDR3 DNA follows: TGTGCCAGCAGTCAGGACACACTGAGCTACGAGCAGTACTTC. Its protein product is CASSQDTLSYEQYF.

This clonotype was seen only a few times. The chain combines TRBV4-3 with TRBJ1-4; D is ambiguous. Trimming took off 4 bases at V and 5 bases at J, with 14 bases between the two ends. The CDR3 has 15 amino acids. The germline V gene has CDR1 LGHNA and CDR2 YSLEER. The CDR3 reads CASSLGTVLNEKLFF. Written as DNA, the CDR3 is TGCGCCAGCAGCCTAGGAACCGTCTTAAATGAAAAACTGTTTTTT.

A few counts support this clonotype. CDR3 sequence reads: CAPRTDTQYF. DNA for the CDR3: TGCGCCCCGCGGACAGATACGCAGTATTTT. V gene TRBV20-1 combines with J gene TRBJ2-3; no reliable D call. Germline CDR1 reads DFQATT; CDR2 reads SNEGSKA (reference sequence). This CDR3 comprises 10 residues.

The rearrangement links TRBV20-1 to TRBJ1-2; 8 bases agree with TRBD1. The CDR3 has 13 amino acids. Germline assignment: CDR1 DFQATT and CDR2 SNEGSKA (reference sequence). V was pared by 3 bases and J by 6 bases, with 6 bases of the junction left unmatched. The CDR3 nucleotides read TGCAGTGCTAGTCCCGGACAGGGCCATGGCTACACCTTC. Protein sequence: CSASPGQGHGYTF.

The J gene is TRBJ2-2, the V gene TRBV12-3 or TRBV12-4; 7 nucleotides match TRBD1. The CDR3 sequence is 15 residues long. The V segment lost 4 bases and the J segment 2 bases; nucleotides outside the gene matches: 4. CDR3 sequence: CASSWGTANTGELFF. The CDR3 bases are TGTGCCAGCAGTTGGGGGACAGCTAACACCGGGGAGCTGTTTTTT.

This clonotype has a count of ten or more. The chain combines TRBV29-1 with TRBJ2-2; D may be TRBD1 (5 bases). Trimming removed 7 bases from V and 1 base from J, with 10 bases in between. The CDR3 is 13 residues long. CDR1 is SQVTM, CDR2 ANQGSEA, per germline. CDR3 DNA sequence: TGCAGCGGGTCGCAGGGGAACACCGGGGAGCTGTTTTTT. Its translation is CSGSQGNTGELFF.

In this sample, this clonotype turned up many times. The chain couples TRBV19 to TRBJ2-3; D not certain. The CDR3 sequence is 15 residues long. CDR1 LNHDA and CDR2 SQIVND come from the germline V gene (reference sequence). V was clipped by 11 bases and J by 2 bases, with 20 bases between them. The CDR3 loop is CAGKGDPTYTDTQYF. The CDR3 region has the DNA TGTGCCGGAAAAGGCGATCCCACCTACACAGATACGCAGTATTTT. The full variable domain, with the rest looked up from reference TRBV19 and TRBJ2-3, is DGGITQSPKYLFRKEGQNVTLSCEQNLNHDAMYWYRQDPGQGLRLIYYSQIVNDFQKGDIAEGYSVSREKKESFPLTVTSAQKNPTAFYLCAGKGDPTYTDTQYFGPGTRLTVL.

This clonotype occurred many times. The genes are TRBV11-2 and TRBJ2-5; TRBD1 matches 8 bases. V was pared by 7 bases and J by 6 bases, with 7 bases of the junction left unmatched. Germline V CDR1 and CDR2: SGHAT, FQNNGV. The CDR3 runs to 13 residues. DNA of the CDR3: TGTGCCAGCAAACAGGGGGGTGACAAGACCCAGTACTTC. Translation: CASKQGGDKTQYF.

The sample holds a few counts of this clonotype. This clone may be a read error of a much larger clone one base away. The V and J genes are TRBV12-3 or TRBV12-4 and TRBJ1-2; 9 positions agree with TRBD1. This CDR3 region has 14 residues. The DNA for the CDR3 is TGTGCCAGCAGCAGGGGGACAGGGAGTATGGGCTACCCCTTC. Its translation is CASSRGTGSMGYPF.

This clonotype was picked up many times. The V call is TRBV14, the J call TRBJ2-1, with TRBD2 matching over 10 bases. Germline V CDR1 and CDR2: SGHDN, FVKESK. Germline trimming cut 4 bases from V and 4 bases from J; bases unmatched to any gene: 1. The CDR3 consists of 14 residues. The CDR3 here is CASSPGLAYNEQFF. CDR3 coding DNA: TGTGCCAGCAGCCCGGGACTAGCGTACAATGAGCAGTTCTTC.

The rearrangement uses TRBV5-1 and TRBJ2-7; TRBD1 might be the D (5 bases). V was clipped by 4 bases and J by 3 bases, with 11 bases between them. CDR1 is SGHRS, CDR2 YFSETQ, per germline. CDR3 length equals 13 residues. For the CDR3, the DNA is TGCGCCAGCAGCCAGGCAGGGATCTACGAGCAGTACTTC. This sequence encodes CASSQAGIYEQYF.

The chain has TRBV27 and TRBJ2-7, with TRBD2 as a possible D gene (5 bases). CDR1 MNHEY and CDR2 SMNVEV come from the germline V gene (reference sequence). Trimming left V 6 bases short and J 6 bases short, with 12 bases between. The CDR3 has 12 residues. CDR3 nucleotide sequence: TGTGCCAGCAGGGACTTGGTCGGCGAGCAGTACTTC. This codes for CASRDLVGEQYF.

This clonotype occurred many times. The chain has TRBV7-9 and TRBJ2-7; no firm D call. V lost 4 bases, J lost 3 bases, and 10 bases lay in between. Germline V gene lookup returns CDR1 SEHNR and CDR2 FQNEAQ (reference sequence). The CDR3 runs 13 residues. The CDR3 region is CASSCPQCYEQYF. CDR3 in DNA: TGTGCCAGCAGCTGCCCACAGTGCTACGAGCAGTACTTC. The whole variable domain, remainder taken from reference TRBV7-9 and TRBJ2-7, is DTGVSQNPRHKITKRGQNVTFRCDPISEHNRLYWYRQTLGQGPEFLTYFQNEAQLEKSRLLSDRFSAERPKGSFSTLEIQRTEQGDSAMYLCASSCPQCYEQYFGPGTRLTVT.

This clonotype was observed many times. The V call is TRBV5-1, the J call TRBJ2-7, with 7 bases matching TRBD1. This CDR3 contains 15 residues. CDR1 and CDR2 from the germline V gene are SGHRS and YFSETQ. The J segment lost 1 base and the V segment lost 2 bases, leaving 6 bases of the junction unmatched. CDR3 DNA sequence: TGCGCCAGCAGCTTTCAGACAGGGACATCCTACGAGCAGTACTTC. As protein: CASSFQTGTSYEQYF.